Listed below are T cell receptor beta chains from one sample, sequenced in a study of tumor and adjacent non-tumor tissue in lung cancer. TCRdb recomputed calls from the multiplex PCR reads with MiXCR, one row per CDR3 protein. The sample consists of fewer than 100,000 distinct CDR3 sequences, around 80% of them appearing once. Sequenced material: distant non-tumor lung tissue. Source of these receptors: a man between 60 and 70 years old with non-small cell lung cancer. The CDR3 runs from the conserved cysteine through the conserved F or W. The D gene is left open where the match is weak. The listing skips clone size in some rows; elsewhere it reads once, few, many or a size class.

cdr3_nt,cdr3_aa,clone_size,d_call,v_call,j_call
TGTGCCAGCAGCTTAGATCGAGCGGGAGTAGGTAATGAGCAGTTCTTC,CASSLDRAGVGNEQFF,-,TRBD2,TRBV11-3,TRBJ2-1
TGTGCCAGCAGGGTGGACAGAAATACCGGGGAGCTGTTTTTT,CASRVDRNTGELFF,few,-,TRBV7-8,TRBJ2-2
TGCATTGCTAGCCCCCGGCGGGTAGACAATGAGCAGCTCTTC,CIASPRRVDNEQLF,-,-,TRBV20-1,TRBJ2-1
TGTGCCAGCAGTTCCCGTAGCGGGGCTTCCTACGTGCAGTACTTC,CASSSRSGASYVQYF,once,TRBD2,TRBV28,TRBJ2-7
TGCGCCAGCAGCTTAGTCTTCGATACGCAGTATTTT,CASSLVFDTQYF,once,-,TRBV11-3,TRBJ2-3
TGTGCCACCAGCAGCATTCTAACCTCCACCGGGGGCGTCTTCCACGAGCAGTACTTC,CATSSILTSTGGVFHEQYF,once,-,TRBV15,TRBJ2-7
TGTGCAAGCAGCCCCGGGACTAGTCTAAGCAATGAGCAGTTCTTC,CASSPGTSLSNEQFF,-,TRBD2,TRBV11-2,TRBJ2-1
TGTGCCAGCAGCTCTGGATCGGTCCAAGAGACCCAGTATTTC,CASSSGSVQETQYF,-,-,TRBV11-2,TRBJ2-5
TGCGCCAGCAACCACCCCAAGGGGGGGGGAGAAAAGAACACTGAAGCTTTCTTT,CASNHPKGGGEKNTEAFF,-,-,TRBV4-1,TRBJ1-1
TGCAGTGCTAGTGGAACAGGCTTCTACGTGCAGTATTTC,CSASGTGFYVQYF,-,-,TRBV20-1,TRBJ2-7
TGCGCCAGCAGCGCGGTACAGGGACTTACCGGGGAGCTGTTTTTT,CASSAVQGLTGELFF,-,-,TRBV11-2,TRBJ2-2
TGTGCCAGCAGCCGATTATGGAGCTCCTACAATGAGCAGTTCTTC,CASSRLWSSYNEQFF,-,-,TRBV13,TRBJ2-1
TGTGCCAGCAGCTCCCGGGGGGCGGGTGGATACGGAGCCGGGGAGCTGTTTTTT,CASSSRGAGGYGAGELFF,-,-,TRBV11-3,TRBJ2-2
TGTGCCATCACCTTAGGAGGGGACAATAATTCACCCTTCCACTTT,CAITLGGDNNSPFHF,-,-,TRBV11-2,TRBJ1-6
TGTGCCAGCAGCCCCGGTGGGGGGTTTGAGCAGTTCTTC,CASSPGGGFEQFF,-,-,TRBV7-3,TRBJ2-1
TGTGTCAGCAGTGATACCTGGACCGCGGGGGTCCAGTACTTC,CVSSDTWTAGVQYF,-,TRBD2,TRBV6-5,TRBJ2-5
TGTGCCAGCAGTCATGTCTCTGTGGTCAACGTCCTGACTTTC,CASSHVSVVNVLTF,-,-,TRBV11-2,TRBJ2-6
TGTGCCAGCAGCAGACCCGACCGTTCCAGCGTGAAGTACTTC,CASSRPDRSSVKYF,-,-,TRBV5-6,TRBJ2-7
TGCGCCAGCATCTCCACAAGGGGGGGGCCAAAGGAGACCCAGTACTTC,CASISTRGGPKETQYF,-,-,TRBV11-2,TRBJ2-5
TGTGCCAACAGAACGGGACAGGCAATGGTTGAGCAGTACTTC,CANRTGQAMVEQYF,-,TRBD1,TRBV6-5,TRBJ2-7
TGTGCCAGCAACTTACAGATCTCGAACACTGAAGCTTTCTTT,CASNLQISNTEAFF,-,-,TRBV11-3,TRBJ1-1
TGTGCCAACAGCTTAGTTCCAAAGGAGAGGCCCTATGGGGCCAACATCCTGACTTTC,CANSLVPKERPYGANILTF,-,-,TRBV11-2,TRBJ2-6
TGTGCCAGAAGTTACGGGACATCTATGGGAGATACGCAGTATTTT,CARSYGTSMGDTQYF,-,-,TRBV11-3,TRBJ2-3
TGCAGTACTAGATCCAGTCTCTTCGGAACTGAAGCTTTCTTT,CSTRSSLFGTEAFF,-,-,TRBV20-1,TRBJ1-1
TGTGCCAGCAGTGGTGGTTTCTCCCGAGGTGAGAAACTGTTTTTT,CASSGGFSRGEKLFF,-,-,TRBV11-1,TRBJ1-4
TGTGCCAGCCTGAGTAAGGAGGCAGTGGTGGGGGCCTTGGGCACAGATACGCACTATTTT,CASLSKEAVVGALGTDTHYF,-,-,TRBV6-1,TRBJ2-3
TGTGCCAGCAGCTTAGCAGGCATTCGGTACACCTTC,CASSLAGIRYTF,many,-,TRBV7-8,TRBJ1-2
TGCAGCGCCGACCGCGACTCGATAAACACTGAAGCTTTCTTT,CSADRDSINTEAFF,-,-,TRBV29-1,TRBJ1-1
TGTGCCAGTAATGGGCAGAATAGCAATCAGCCCCAGCATTTT,CASNGQNSNQPQHF,-,-,TRBV6-1,TRBJ1-5
TGTCCCAGCAGTTACCTGCAGGGAAGCAATCAGCACCAGCATTTT,CPSSYLQGSNQHQHF,-,-,TRBV6-5,TRBJ1-5
TGTGCCAGCAGCGCTATGGGGGTACGTGCTGAAGCTTTCTTT,CASSAMGVRAEAFF,-,-,TRBV5-4,TRBJ1-1
TGTGCCAGCAACCCTTCAGGTGGAAACACCATATATTTT,CASNPSGGNTIYF,once,-,TRBV12-3/TRBV12-4,TRBJ1-3
TGTGCCAGCAGTCCAACAGGGGCAGTTGCTGAGCAGTTCTTC,CASSPTGAVAEQFF,many,TRBD1,TRBV13,TRBJ2-1
TGTAGCGGAGAGGGAGGGGGCGTCGGGAGCATTCAGTACTTC,CSGEGGGVGSIQYF,-,-,TRBV29-1,TRBJ2-4
TGTGCCAGGAGTTTAAGGGCAGGACCTAGAACCGGGGAGCCGTTTTTT,CARSLRAGPRTGEPFF,-,-,TRBV12-3/TRBV12-4,TRBJ2-2